The 10 T cell receptor beta chains in this list originate from one sample, sequenced in a study of CD8 T cells in Susac syndrome. An input of roughly 0.5 to 1 ug of RNA was subjected to reverse transcription using random hexamers. TCRdb re-called the immunoSEQ multiplex PCR reads with MiXCR, one entry per CDR3 protein. The sample has approximately 150,000 distinct CDR3 sequences; approximately 94% are singletons. The sequencing input was CD4+ T cells from PBMCs. The receptors here all came from a human donor with Susac syndrome.

The chain couples TRBV12-3 or TRBV12-4 to TRBJ1-4; maybe TRBD1 (5 bases). Trimming removed 3 bases at V and 8 bases at J, with 13 bases between. This CDR3 is built from 14 residues. CDR3 in amino acids: CASSFWTRGEKLFF. The DNA for the CDR3 is TGTGCCAGCAGTTTCTGGACCCGGGGGGAAAAACTGTTTTTT.

The chain links TRBV6-4 to TRBJ2-3; D remains unclear. CDR3 length equals 13 residues. From germline, CDR1 is MRHNA and CDR2 SNTAGT. V lost 2 bases, J lost 2 bases, and 5 bases lay in between. The CDR3 reads CASSDSDTDTQYF. CDR3 sequence (DNA): TGTGCCAGCAGTGACAGCGACACAGATACGCAGTATTTT.

The rearrangement uses TRBV29-1 and TRBJ2-3; no reliable D call. The CDR3 is 12 amino acids. Per the germline V gene, CDR1 is SQVTM and CDR2 is ANQGSEA. Deletions cut 4 bases from V and 6 bases from J, with 11 bases between. The CDR3 nucleotides read TGCAGCGTTGTCCCGGGCCGGGATACGCAGTATTTT. Translated: CSVVPGRDTQYF.

The CDR3 DNA reads TGTGCCAGCAGTTCTTCCTATCAGCCCCAGCATTTT. Translating gives CASSSSYQPQHF. The rearrangement links TRBV28 to TRBJ1-5; D is ambiguous. Germline assignment: CDR1 MDHEN and CDR2 SYDVKM. This CDR3 is 12 amino acids long. V lost 4 bases and J 5 bases, leaving 6 bases between the germline ends.

The CDR3 DNA is TGTGCCAGCAGCGTAGCCGAGGTAGGATATGGCTACACCTTC. Translated, it gives CASSVAEVGYGYTF. J is TRBJ1-2 and V is TRBV9, with no clear D. CDR1 is SGDLS, CDR2 YYNGEE, per germline. Trimming removed 0 bases from V and 5 bases from J, with 11 bases in between. The CDR3 contains 14 residues.

The rearrangement joins TRBV5-6 to TRBJ2-5; 12 bases are a match to TRBD2. CDR3 length equals 14 residues. J lost 3 bases, V lost 7 bases, and 4 bases had no gene match. CDR1 SGHDT and CDR2 YYEEEE come from the germline V gene. DNA of the CDR3: TGTGCCAGCGGGAGACTAGCGGGGGAAGAGACCCAGTACTTC. Its translation is CASGRLAGEETQYF.

The CDR3 sequence is CSARDRRRNNEQFF. DNA for the CDR3: TGCAGCGCAAGGGACAGAAGGCGCAACAATGAGCAGTTCTTC. The gene calls are TRBV29-1 and TRBJ2-1, with 7 bases fitting TRBD1. V shed 7 bases, J shed 5 bases, and the junction held 11 bases outside the gene matches. Germline V gene data show CDR1 as SQVTM and CDR2 as ANQGSEA. This CDR3 contains 14 residues.

The chain combines TRBV6-2 or TRBV6-3 with TRBJ2-5, with 7 bases identical to TRBD1. Germline CDR1 MNHEY, CDR2 SVGEGT. This CDR3 is 15 amino acids long. V gave up 7 bases and J gave up 2 bases; unmatched junction bases: 10. This CDR3 reads CASTRQGGPQETQYF. The CDR3 DNA reads as TGTGCCAGCACCCGACAGGGCGGTCCGCAAGAGACCCAGTACTTC.

The chain combines TRBV18 with TRBJ2-7; D is perhaps TRBD2 (5 bases). V lost 2 bases and J 1 base, leaving 9 bases between the germline ends. From germline, CDR1 is KGHSH and CDR2 LQKENI. CDR3 size: 14 residues. CDR3 DNA sequence: TGTGCCAGCTCACCAACATGGAGGTCCTACGAGCAGTACTTC. Amino acids: CASSPTWRSYEQYF.

CDR3 in amino acids: CASSFRENSPLHF. In DNA, the CDR3 is TGTGCCAGCAGTTTCCGGGAAAATTCACCCCTCCACTTT. The J gene is TRBJ1-6, the V gene TRBV12-3 or TRBV12-4; D remains unclear. Trimming cost V 3 bases and J 7 bases, with 7 bases left between them. This CDR3 region has 13 residues.